This is a list of T cell receptor beta chains from one sample in a study of radiation and T cells in renal cell carcinoma. The data were produced by immunoSEQ multiplex PCR, yet TCRdb's version contains in-frame clones alone and is incomplete. The table shows 75,000 to 90,000 clones, with nearly 90% occurring only once. The sample in question was blood, obtained from a patient whose treatment included radiotherapy and nephrectomy. The source is a woman in her 70s with renal cell carcinoma. CDR3s include the opening cysteine and the closing phenylalanine or tryptophan. Fields, in order: CDR3 protein, CDR3 DNA, J gene, clone size, D gene, V gene, CDR3 length. The D gene is left open where the match is weak. Clone size is not always given. Where it is, it says once, few, many or a class for expanded clones.

CDR3aa: CASITDRGYYGYTF; CDR3nt: TGTGCCAGCATCACTGACCGGGGGTACTATGGCTACACCTTC; j_gene: TRBJ1-2; abundance: -; d_gene: -; v_gene: TRBV28; len: 14
CDR3aa: CASSPAGLDTGELFF; CDR3nt: TGTGCCAGCAGCCCTGCAGGGTTGGACACCGGGGAGCTGTTTTTT; j_gene: TRBJ2-2; abundance: -; d_gene: -; v_gene: TRBV11-1; len: 15
CDR3aa: CASSLGQGSQYWPYEQYF; CDR3nt: TGCGCCAGCAGCTTGGGACAGGGGTCTCAATACTGGCCCTACGAGCAGTACTTC; j_gene: TRBJ2-7; abundance: once; d_gene: TRBD1; v_gene: TRBV5-1; len: 18
CDR3aa: CASSVGARTAMNTEAFF; CDR3nt: TGTGCCAGCAGCGTAGGGGCCCGGACTGCGATGAACACTGAAGCTTTCTTT; j_gene: TRBJ1-1; abundance: -; d_gene: -; v_gene: TRBV9; len: 17
CDR3aa: CASSLLRQGVYGYTF; CDR3nt: TGTGCCAGCAGTTTACTCCGCCAGGGAGTCTATGGCTACACCTTC; j_gene: TRBJ1-2; abundance: -; d_gene: -; v_gene: TRBV28; len: 15
CDR3aa: CASSLALGSSGNTIYF; CDR3nt: TGTGCCAGCAGCTTAGCTCTCGGGAGCTCTGGAAACACCATATATTTT; j_gene: TRBJ1-3; abundance: -; d_gene: -; v_gene: TRBV7-8; len: 16
CDR3aa: CASRTGGASTDTQYF; CDR3nt: TGTGCCAGCAGGACAGGGGGCGCGAGCACAGATACGCAGTATTTT; j_gene: TRBJ2-3; abundance: -; d_gene: TRBD1; v_gene: TRBV2; len: 15
CDR3aa: CASSRQGAPAEETQYF; CDR3nt: TGTGCCAGCAGCCGACAGGGGGCGCCGGCTGAAGAGACCCAGTACTTC; j_gene: TRBJ2-5; abundance: -; d_gene: TRBD1; v_gene: TRBV2; len: 16
CDR3aa: CASSLGGSGGLTYF; CDR3nt: TGTGCCAGCAGCCTCGGTGGTTCGGGGGGGCTAACGTATTTT; j_gene: TRBJ2-3; abundance: -; d_gene: TRBD2; v_gene: TRBV4-2; len: 14
CDR3aa: CASSLPDIRTDTQYF; CDR3nt: TGTGCCAGCAGCTTGCCCGATATCCGCACAGATACGCAGTATTTT; j_gene: TRBJ2-3; abundance: -; d_gene: -; v_gene: TRBV5-6; len: 15
CDR3aa: CASSTTDRRNSPLHF; CDR3nt: TGTGCCAGCAGTACTACGGACAGGCGGAATTCACCCCTCCACTTT; j_gene: TRBJ1-6; abundance: -; d_gene: TRBD1; v_gene: TRBV28; len: 15
CDR3aa: CASRRDRGLLEQYF; CDR3nt: TGTGCCAGCAGAAGGGACAGGGGGCTTCTAGAGCAGTACTTC; j_gene: TRBJ2-7; abundance: -; d_gene: TRBD1; v_gene: TRBV27; len: 14
CDR3aa: CASDRGGNQPQHF; CDR3nt: TGTGCCAGCGACAGGGGAGGCAATCAGCCCCAGCATTTT; j_gene: TRBJ1-5; abundance: few; d_gene: TRBD1; v_gene: TRBV6-1; len: 13
CDR3aa: CASSLSSSEQFF; CDR3nt: TGTGCCAGCAGCTTAAGCAGCAGTGAGCAGTTCTTC; j_gene: TRBJ2-1; abundance: few; d_gene: -; v_gene: TRBV11-2; len: 12
CDR3aa: CAWSVGGRLNQPQHF; CDR3nt: TGTGCCTGGAGTGTGGGGGGAAGGTTGAATCAGCCCCAGCATTTT; j_gene: TRBJ1-5; abundance: -; d_gene: -; v_gene: TRBV30; len: 15
CDR3aa: CASSASQINTEAFF; CDR3nt: TGTGCCAGCTCGGCTTCCCAGATAAACACTGAAGCTTTCTTT; j_gene: TRBJ1-1; abundance: -; d_gene: -; v_gene: TRBV21-1; len: 14
CDR3aa: CASSVKDATDTQYF; CDR3nt: TGTGCCAGCAGCGTAAAGGATGCGACAGATACGCAGTATTTT; j_gene: TRBJ2-3; abundance: once; d_gene: -; v_gene: TRBV9; len: 14
CDR3aa: CASSPMGQGSFGLFF; CDR3nt: TGTGCCAGCAGTCCCATGGGACAGGGGTCTTTCGGGCTGTTTTTT; j_gene: TRBJ1-4; abundance: -; d_gene: TRBD1; v_gene: TRBV27; len: 15
CDR3aa: CASSMRAAGRQETQYF; CDR3nt: TGTGCCAGTAGTATGCGGGCAGCAGGGCGCCAAGAGACCCAGTACTTC; j_gene: TRBJ2-5; abundance: -; d_gene: -; v_gene: TRBV19; len: 16
CDR3aa: CASSLSSRRLAGGQNEQFF; CDR3nt: TGTGCCAGCAGTTTATCGAGTAGGAGGCTAGCGGGGGGGCAGAATGAGCAGTTCTTC; j_gene: TRBJ2-1; abundance: -; d_gene: TRBD2; v_gene: TRBV27; len: 19
CDR3aa: CASSEYTTIQETQYF; CDR3nt: TGTGCCAGCAGTGAGTACACTACTATCCAAGAGACCCAGTACTTC; j_gene: TRBJ2-5; abundance: -; d_gene: -; v_gene: TRBV6-1; len: 15
CDR3aa: CAWNGQGFGYTF; CDR3nt: TGTGCCTGGAATGGACAGGGGTTTGGCTACACCTTC; j_gene: TRBJ1-2; abundance: -; d_gene: TRBD1; v_gene: TRBV30; len: 12